Below, 8 T cell receptor beta chains from the same sample are listed, as sequenced in a study of shared clonotypes between healthy human individuals. Sequencing used immunoSEQ multiplex PCR; TCRdb keeps in-frame clones, though not all of them. The sample carries millions of clones, 90% to 95% recorded once. Source material: naive CD4+ T cells sorted from blood. Subset indicated: CD45RA+ positively selected. These receptors originate from a man aged 18 to 30 in good health.

The chain carries TRBV18 and TRBJ1-5, with a tentative D call TRBD1 (6 bases). Trimming removed 3 bases at V and 3 bases at J, with 15 bases between. The germline CDR1 and CDR2 sequences are KGHSH and LQKENI. The CDR3 extends over 16 amino acids. CDR3 protein: CASSPSGQKDNQPQHF. Written as DNA, the CDR3 is TGTGCCAGCTCACCTTCTGGACAGAAAGACAATCAGCCCCAGCATTTT.

This chain links TRBV11-2 with TRBJ1-4; no reliable D call. The germline V gene has CDR1 SGHAT and CDR2 FQNNGV. V lost 0 bases to trimming and J lost 5 bases, with 10 bases between them. The CDR3 has 15 amino acids. This CDR3 reads CASSLEGRLNEKLFF. The CDR3 DNA follows: TGTGCCAGCAGCTTAGAGGGCAGACTAAATGAAAAACTGTTTTTT.

The rearrangement links TRBV18 to TRBJ1-1, with a tentative D call TRBD1 (6 bases). In germline, CDR1 is KGHSH, CDR2 LQKENI. The CDR3 runs 14 residues. V gave up 1 base and J gave up 5 bases, with 11 bases separating them. CDR3 DNA sequence: TGTGCCAGCTCACCACTAACAGGGCGGACTGAAGCTTTCTTT. Translation gives CASSPLTGRTEAFF.

The table lists this clone with a count of one. This rearrangement joins TRBV11-2 to TRBJ2-5; TRBD1 or TRBD2 may be the D gene (6 bases each). V lost 3 bases, J lost 3 bases, and 20 bases lay in between. CDR1 and CDR2 from the germline V gene are SGHAT and FQNNGV. CDR3 size: 17 residues. The CDR3, as DNA: TGTGCCAGCAGCTTGAAGCGGGCTGGGCAGGGGAAAGAGACCCAGTACTTC. Protein sequence: CASSLKRAGQGKETQYF.

The J gene is TRBJ2-2, the V gene TRBV6-1; the match to TRBD1 covers 8 bases. The germline CDR1 and CDR2 sequences are MNHNS and SASEGT. CDR3 length: 12 amino acids. J gave up 6 bases and V 9 bases, and 3 bases lay outside the gene matches. This CDR3 reads CASRQGPGELFF. CDR3 DNA sequence: TGTGCCAGTAGACAGGGGCCCGGGGAGCTGTTTTTT.

This clone was observed once. The genes are TRBV7-4 and TRBJ1-2; D is ambiguous. V gave up 1 base and J gave up 2 bases, with 14 bases separating them. The CDR3 covers 16 residues. Germline values: CDR1 SGHVT, CDR2 SQSDAQ. CDR3 nucleotide sequence: TGTGCCAGCAGCTTAGGTCCCCATCAGGAGAACTATGGCTACACCTTC. It codes for CASSLGPHQENYGYTF.

The rearrangement joins TRBV5-1 to TRBJ2-3; 9 bases align to TRBD2. Germline CDR1 and CDR2: SGHRS and YFSETQ. V shed 6 bases and J 2 bases; nucleotides not matched to a gene: 10. The CDR3 sequence is 16 residues long. In nucleotides, the CDR3 is TGCGCCAGCACCTCAGGGAGCGGGGGGCCCACAGATACGCAGTATTTT. Its protein product is CASTSGSGGPTDTQYF.

For this clone: In the same sample, other DNA sequences code for this CDR3. The chain is built from TRBV9 and TRBJ2-5; D may be TRBD2 (5 bases). The CDR3 has 15 amino acids. CDR1 and CDR2 (germline): SGDLS, YYNGEE. V dropped 2 bases and J dropped 2 bases, with 13 bases sitting between them. The CDR3 bases are TGTGCCAGCAGCGTTGGCGGAGGTGGACAAGAGACCCAGTACTTC. It codes for CASSVGGGGQETQYF.